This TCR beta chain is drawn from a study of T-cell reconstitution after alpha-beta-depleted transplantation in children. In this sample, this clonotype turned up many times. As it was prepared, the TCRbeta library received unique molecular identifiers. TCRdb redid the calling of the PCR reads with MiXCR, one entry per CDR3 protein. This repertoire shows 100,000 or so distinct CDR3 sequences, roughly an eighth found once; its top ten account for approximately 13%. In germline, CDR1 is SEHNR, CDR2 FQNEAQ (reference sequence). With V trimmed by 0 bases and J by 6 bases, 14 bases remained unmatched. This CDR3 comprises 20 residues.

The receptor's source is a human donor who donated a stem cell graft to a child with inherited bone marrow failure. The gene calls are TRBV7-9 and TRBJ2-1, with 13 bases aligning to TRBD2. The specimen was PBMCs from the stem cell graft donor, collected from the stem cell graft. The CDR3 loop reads CASSLAWTEMGLAGSNEQFF. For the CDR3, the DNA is TGTGCCAGCAGCTTAGCCTGGACGGAGATGGGACTAGCGGGATCCAATGAGCAGTTCTTC.